This TCR beta chain was identified during a study of T cell responses to AZD1222 COVID-19 vaccine listed by TCRdb under 2021. Context from the whole study: A total of 230 to 250 trial participants underwent TCR sequencing, of whom about 200 had received two doses of AZD1222 and some 25 had received two doses of the MenACWY control vaccine. Enrollment into the trials was organized by age into subgroups of 18-55, 56-69 and 70-plus years, and those subgroups contained about 160, 30 and 59 TCR-sequenced participants, respectively. Paper-wide results and their limitations: The vaccine-associated CD4 TCRs covered the entire spike protein, and the dominant responses fell in regions 160-218 and 743-854. Reportedly, close to half of the unique spike-specific TCRs recognized epitopes lying outside the regions that are mutated in the B.1.351 and B.1.1.7 variants. In the small 56-69-year group, the increase in depth fell short of significance, most likely because of low power. Participants were mostly white British and included more females than males, and it was suggested by the authors that clonal diversity may have been underestimated. Conclusions about previously exposed vaccinees are limited, since just a handful of AZD1222 recipients were seropositive for SARS-CoV-2 at baseline. Because no samples from the day 14 peak response were available, repertoires could be characterized only after the peak T cell response. A significant rise in spike-specific TCR breadth and depth was observed after two AZD1222 doses relative to day 0 and relative to MenACWY recipients.

The CDR3 regions of human TCRbeta chains were analyzed by immunosequencing. In the source study's methods: Repertoire TCRs were checked for matches against a reference library of SARS-CoV-2-specific TCRs that had been generated using the MIRA antigen-specificity platform. Breadth was defined as the fraction of unique TCRs that were SARS-CoV-2-associated, and depth was defined as the fraction of total T cells that were SARS-CoV-2-associated. Using the MIRA data, every spike-specific TCR was mapped to the spike region that the TCR reacted to and assigned to either a CD4 or a CD8 class. Log10-transformed breadth and depth values were compared by one-way ANOVA with Sidak's multiple comparisons tests. This immuneACCESS table, as held by TCRdb, lists in-frame sequences with V and J called but not all clones. Of the missing ones, under half trace to an unresolved V gene in checked studies; the others have no known cause. That table supplies the V and J calls and clone size; D and trimming were determined from the DNA. This sample comprises around 99,000 clones, over 75% of them detected only once. The ten most abundant clones make up 4.4% of the sample.

Points on this clone: Which antigen it targets is not known. Base qualities are not provided; no much larger clone lies one nucleotide away. This CDR3 is also generated by other DNA sequences in the sample.

Interpreted using the paper, the time point label stands for: about 28 days (+/-7) after the second vaccine dose. Because spike-specific TCR depth and breadth did not differ between the two schedules, AZD1222 recipients who got a second dose at roughly 4 weeks were pooled with those who got a second dose at roughly 12 weeks. Vaccinee samples came from UK trials COV001 and COV002, including a single-blind randomized controlled phase 2/3 trial of AZD1222 (ChAdOx1 nCoV-19) in healthy adults. Trial participant PBMC samples were collected at day 0 and day 28 after the second dose for TCRbeta chain sequencing. Reading the germline V gene gives CDR1 SGHVS and CDR2 FNYEAQ. From its cysteine to its phenylalanine, the CDR3 spans 15 amino acids. Only CDR3 DNA is held: 45 bases, read in frame from base 1. The germline V and J ends show losses of 2 bases and 4 bases respectively, and no gene match explains 5 bases of the junction.

The chain uses TRBV7-6 and TRBJ1-5, with TRBD1 matching 7 junction bases. Sequencing was performed on peripheral blood, taken 28 days after the second AZD1222 dose. The TCR was taken from an adult who received the AZD1222 COVID-19 vaccine. The CDR3 region has the sequence CASSLQSGGNQPQHF. The DNA reads TGTGCCAGCAGCTTACAATCAGGGGGTAATCAGCCCCAGCATTTT.